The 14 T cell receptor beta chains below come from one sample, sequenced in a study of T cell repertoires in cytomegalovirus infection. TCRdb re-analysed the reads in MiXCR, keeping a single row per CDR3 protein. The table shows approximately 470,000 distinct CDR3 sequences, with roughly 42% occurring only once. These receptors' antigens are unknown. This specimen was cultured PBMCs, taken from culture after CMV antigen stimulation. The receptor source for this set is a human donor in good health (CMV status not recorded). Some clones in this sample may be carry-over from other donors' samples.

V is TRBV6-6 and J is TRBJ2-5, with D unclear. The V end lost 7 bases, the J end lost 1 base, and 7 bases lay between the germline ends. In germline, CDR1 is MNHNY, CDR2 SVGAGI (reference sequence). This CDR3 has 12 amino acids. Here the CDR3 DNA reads TGTGCCAGCAATGATTTCCAAGAGACCCAGTACTTC. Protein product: CASNDFQETQYF.

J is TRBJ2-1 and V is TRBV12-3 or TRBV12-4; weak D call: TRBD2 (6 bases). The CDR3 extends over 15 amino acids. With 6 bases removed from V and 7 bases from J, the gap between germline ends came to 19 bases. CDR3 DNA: TGTGCCAGCAGCTCGCAAGCGGGTCCGGGGAATGAGCAGTTCTTC. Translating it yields CASSSQAGPGNEQFF.

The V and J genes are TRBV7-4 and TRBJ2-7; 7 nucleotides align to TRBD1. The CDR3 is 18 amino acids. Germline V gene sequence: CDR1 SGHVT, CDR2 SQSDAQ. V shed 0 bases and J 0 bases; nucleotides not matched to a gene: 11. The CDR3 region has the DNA TGTGCCAGCAGCTTAGCGGGGGCAGGACAGGTTTACTCCTACGAGCAGTACTTC. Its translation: CASSLAGAGQVYSYEQYF.

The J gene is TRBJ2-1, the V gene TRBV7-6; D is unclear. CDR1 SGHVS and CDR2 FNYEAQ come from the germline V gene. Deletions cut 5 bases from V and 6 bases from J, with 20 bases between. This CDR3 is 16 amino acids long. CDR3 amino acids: CASSRLYMKSSNEQFF. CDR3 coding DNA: TGTGCCAGCAGCCGACTCTATATGAAATCTAGCAATGAGCAGTTCTTC. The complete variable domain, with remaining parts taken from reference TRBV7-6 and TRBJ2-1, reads GAGVSQSPRYKVTKRGQDVALRCDPISGHVSLYWYRQALGQGPEFLTYFNYEAQQDKSGLPNDRFSAERPEGSISTLTIQRTEQRDSAMYRCASSRLYMKSSNEQFFGPGTRLTVL.

The DNA of the CDR3 is TGCGCCAGCAGCCAAGATTTCCACGGTCAGCGGCCCCAGCATTTT. It is translated as CASSQDFHGQRPQHF. This sequence joins TRBV4-1 and TRBJ1-5; no clear D. Per the germline V gene, CDR1 is MGHRA and CDR2 is YSYEKL. Trimming cost V 0 bases and J 9 bases, with 15 bases left between them. The CDR3 covers 15 residues.

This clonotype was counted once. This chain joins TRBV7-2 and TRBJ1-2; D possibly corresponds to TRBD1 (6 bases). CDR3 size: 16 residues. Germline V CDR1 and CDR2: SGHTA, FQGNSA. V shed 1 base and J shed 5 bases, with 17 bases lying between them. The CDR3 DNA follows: TGTGCCAGCAGCTTAGATCCGGCAGGGGTTAAATATGGCTACACCTTC. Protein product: CASSLDPAGVKYGYTF.

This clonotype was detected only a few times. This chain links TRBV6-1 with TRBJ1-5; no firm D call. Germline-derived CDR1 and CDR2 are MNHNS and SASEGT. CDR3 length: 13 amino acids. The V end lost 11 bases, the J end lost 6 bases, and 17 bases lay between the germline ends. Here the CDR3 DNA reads TGTGCCGAGCCCCGGACCATAGGTCAGCCCCAGCATTTT. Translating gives CAEPRTIGQPQHF.

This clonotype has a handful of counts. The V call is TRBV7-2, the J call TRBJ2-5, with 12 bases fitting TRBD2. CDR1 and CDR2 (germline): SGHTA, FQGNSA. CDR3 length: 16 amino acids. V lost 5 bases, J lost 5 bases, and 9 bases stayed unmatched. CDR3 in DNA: TGTGCCAGCAGCCCATCCCTAACTAGCGGGGGGGAGACCCAGTACTTC. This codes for CASSPSLTSGGETQYF.

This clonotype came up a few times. The CDR3 DNA reads TGTGCCAGCAGCTGGAATCGAAATGAGCAGTTCTTC. Translating it yields CASSWNRNEQFF. J is TRBJ2-1 and V is TRBV7-2; D is unclear. V gave up 4 bases and J gave up 7 bases, with 8 bases separating them. Germline CDR1 SGHTA, CDR2 FQGNSA. The CDR3 spans 12 residues.

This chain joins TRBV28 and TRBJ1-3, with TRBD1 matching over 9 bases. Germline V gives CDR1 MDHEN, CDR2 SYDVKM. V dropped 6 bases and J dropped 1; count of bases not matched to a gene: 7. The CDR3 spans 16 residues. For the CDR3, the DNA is TGTGCCAGCAGCCTAGGACAGGGGTATTCTGGAAACACCATATATTTT. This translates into CASSLGQGYSGNTIYF.

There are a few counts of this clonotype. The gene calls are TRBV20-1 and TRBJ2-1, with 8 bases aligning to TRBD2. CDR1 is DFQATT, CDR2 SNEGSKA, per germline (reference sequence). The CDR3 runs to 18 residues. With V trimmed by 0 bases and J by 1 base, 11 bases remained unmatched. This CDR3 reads CSARDPMASGSSYNEQFF. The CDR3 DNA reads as TGCAGTGCTAGAGATCCCATGGCCAGCGGGAGTTCCTACAATGAGCAGTTCTTC.

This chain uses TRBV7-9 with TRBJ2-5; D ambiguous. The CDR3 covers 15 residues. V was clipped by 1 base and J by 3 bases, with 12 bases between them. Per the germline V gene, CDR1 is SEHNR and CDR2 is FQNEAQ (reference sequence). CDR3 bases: TGTGCCAGCAGCTTAGGATTACCCGGTGAAGAGACCCAGTACTTC. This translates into CASSLGLPGEETQYF.

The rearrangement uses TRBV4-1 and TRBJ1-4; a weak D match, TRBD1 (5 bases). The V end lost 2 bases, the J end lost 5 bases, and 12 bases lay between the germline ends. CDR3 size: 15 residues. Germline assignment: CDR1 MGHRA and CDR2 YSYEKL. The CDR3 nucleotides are TGCGCCAGCAGCCAACAGGACACAGGCAATGAAAAACTGTTTTTT. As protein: CASSQQDTGNEKLFF.

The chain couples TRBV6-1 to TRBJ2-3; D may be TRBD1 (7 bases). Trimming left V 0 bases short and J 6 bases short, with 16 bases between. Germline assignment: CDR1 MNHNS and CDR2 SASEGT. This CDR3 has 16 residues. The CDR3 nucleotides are TGTGCCAGCAGTGAAGCTGGAGGGGGCGTATTGGATACGCAGTATTTT. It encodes CASSEAGGGVLDTQYF.